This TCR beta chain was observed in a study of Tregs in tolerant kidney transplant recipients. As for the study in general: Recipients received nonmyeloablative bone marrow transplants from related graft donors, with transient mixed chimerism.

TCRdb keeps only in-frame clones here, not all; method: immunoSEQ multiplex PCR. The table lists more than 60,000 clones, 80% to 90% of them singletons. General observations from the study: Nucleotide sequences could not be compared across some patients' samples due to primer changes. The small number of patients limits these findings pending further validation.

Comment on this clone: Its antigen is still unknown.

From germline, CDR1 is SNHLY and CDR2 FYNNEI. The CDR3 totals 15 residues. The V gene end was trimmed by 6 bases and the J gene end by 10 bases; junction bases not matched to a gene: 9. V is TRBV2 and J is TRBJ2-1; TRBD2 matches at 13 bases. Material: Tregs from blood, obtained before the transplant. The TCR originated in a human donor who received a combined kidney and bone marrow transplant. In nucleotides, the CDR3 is TGTGCCAGCAGCTCGGGACTAGCGGGGATTGGGGAGCAGTTCTTC. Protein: CASSSGLAGIGEQFF. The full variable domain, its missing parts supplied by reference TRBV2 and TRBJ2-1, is EPEVTQTPSHQVTQMGQEVILRCVPISNHLYFYWYRQILGQKVEFLVSFYNNEISEKSEIFDDQFSVERPDGSNFTLKIRSTKLEDSAMYFCASSSGLAGIGEQFFGPGTRLTVL.